A selection of T cell receptor beta chains follows, all from one sample in a study of cytomegalovirus exposure and HLA in healthy donors. Some clones are missing from TCRdb's copy, which holds only in-frame ones; the method was immunoSEQ multiplex PCR. The repertoire includes just over 150,000 clones, nearly 80% of them detected once, and under 4% sits in the top ten. The sequenced material came from PBMCs. The source of these receptors is a middle-aged woman in good health and CMV-seronegative. The CDR3 runs from the conserved cysteine through the conserved F or W. A D gene is named only where the DNA matches it firmly. Rows give clone size only sometimes, using once, few, many, or a class for an expanded clone.

TRBD1,-,TRBV29-1,12,TRBJ1-2,CSVSPGQYGYTF,TGCAGCGTTTCCCCGGGACAGTATGGCTACACCTTC
TRBD1,-,TRBV2,15,TRBJ2-1,CASTEQGARYNEQFF,TGTGCCAGCACCGAGCAGGGGGCGCGCTACAATGAGCAGTTCTTC
-,few,TRBV10-1,16,TRBJ1-1,CASSEFPGGANTEAFF,TGCGCCAGCAGTGAGTTCCCCGGGGGGGCGAACACTGAAGCTTTCTTT
TRBD1,few,TRBV5-8,15,TRBJ2-2,CASSFGQGVTGELFF,TGTGCCAGCAGCTTCGGACAGGGGGTTACCGGGGAGCTGTTTTTT
TRBD1,-,TRBV5-4,12,TRBJ1-2,CASSGGQGGYTF,TGTGCCAGCAGCGGCGGACAGGGGGGCTACACCTTC
-,once,TRBV7-9,12,TRBJ2-1,CASSPLSNEQFF,TGTGCCAGCAGCCCCCTTTCCAATGAGCAGTTCTTC
TRBD2,-,TRBV13,15,TRBJ2-3,CASSLWASGDDTQYF,TGTGCCAGCAGCTTATGGGCTAGCGGGGATGATACGCAGTATTTT
-,-,TRBV6-5,11,TRBJ1-2,CASRQWYGYTF,TGTGCCAGCCGACAGTGGTATGGCTACACCTTC
-,-,TRBV2,15,TRBJ1-4,CASTLQGTIGEKLFF,TGTGCCAGCACCCTTCAGGGGACGATAGGAGAAAAACTGTTTTTT
-,-,TRBV27,14,TRBJ1-2,CASNPAGGAYGYTF,TGTGCCAGCAACCCCGCGGGGGGGGCCTATGGCTACACCTTC
-,few,TRBV7-2,16,TRBJ1-5,CASSSNLGASNQPQHF,TGTGCCAGCAGCTCCAATCTTGGGGCCAGCAATCAGCCCCAGCATTTT
TRBD2,-,TRBV9,14,TRBJ2-1,CASSVTGLENEQFF,TGTGCCAGCAGCGTAACGGGACTAGAGAATGAGCAGTTCTTC
TRBD1,-,TRBV7-6,16,TRBJ2-3,CASSLLGQASTDTQYF,TGTGCCAGCAGCTTACTTGGACAGGCGAGCACAGATACGCAGTATTTT
TRBD1,-,TRBV13,16,TRBJ1-1,CASSGYGTGVGTEAFF,TGTGCCAGCAGCGGATACGGGACAGGTGTGGGCACTGAAGCTTTCTTT
-,-,TRBV7-6,14,TRBJ1-1,CASSLSPVNTEAFF,TGTGCCAGCAGCTTATCTCCGGTGAACACTGAAGCTTTCTTT
-,-,TRBV7-8,16,TRBJ2-7,CASSPRLGGTSYEQYF,TGTGCCAGCAGCCCCCGCTTGGGGGGGACATCCTACGAGCAGTACTTC
TRBD1,-,TRBV18,14,TRBJ1-2,CASSPSYRGRGYTF,TGTGCCAGCTCACCCTCATACAGGGGGCGAGGCTACACCTTC
-,-,TRBV11-2,17,TRBJ2-6,CASSLGLGQPGANVLTF,TGTGCCAGCAGCTTAGGGCTTGGACAGCCAGGTGCCAACGTCCTGACTTTC
-,few,TRBV10-2,13,TRBJ1-1,CASSVQGYTEAFF,TGCGCCAGCAGCGTTCAGGGTTACACTGAAGCTTTCTTT
TRBD1,-,TRBV11-2,14,TRBJ2-5,CASSFRDREETQYF,TGTGCCAGCAGCTTCCGGGACAGGGAAGAGACCCAGTACTTC
TRBD1,-,TRBV11-1,15,TRBJ2-5,CASSPPGTAKETQYF,TGTGCCAGCTCCCCCCCCGGGACAGCCAAAGAGACCCAGTACTTC
-,few,TRBV6-5,14,TRBJ2-2,CASKGGGLTGELFF,TGTGCCAGCAAAGGAGGGGGCTTAACCGGGGAGCTGTTTTTT
-,-,TRBV11-2,13,TRBJ1-1,CASSLDPGTEAFF,TGTGCCAGCAGCTTAGATCCGGGCACTGAAGCTTTCTTT
TRBD1,-,TRBV7-8,15,TRBJ1-2,CASSLVDRGSYGYTF,TGTGCCAGCAGCTTAGTAGACAGGGGTAGCTATGGCTACACCTTC
-,-,TRBV7-5,16,TRBJ1-5,CVRSPGVLYSNQPQHF,TGTGTCAGAAGCCCGGGGGTGCTGTATAGCAATCAGCCCCAGCATTTT
TRBD1,-,TRBV19,16,TRBJ1-5,CASSTLRQGTHQPQHF,TGTGCCAGTAGTACCCTACGACAGGGGACCCATCAGCCCCAGCATTTT
-,-,TRBV28,17,TRBJ1-1,CASSLVSWVRGLAEAFF,TGTGCCAGCAGTTTAGTCTCGTGGGTCAGGGGTTTAGCTGAAGCTTTCTTT
-,-,TRBV18,14,TRBJ2-1,CASSPPSQANEQFF,TGTGCCAGCTCACCACCGTCCCAGGCGAATGAGCAGTTCTTC
-,few,TRBV13,14,TRBJ1-2,CASSSYREGYGYTF,TGTGCCAGCAGCAGCTACAGGGAGGGCTATGGCTACACCTTC
TRBD1,-,TRBV19,18,TRBJ1-2,CASSKAPGTGGRLFGYTF,TGTGCCAGTAGTAAGGCCCCAGGGACAGGGGGCAGATTGTTTGGCTACACCTTC
-,-,TRBV5-4,15,TRBJ2-2,CASSRPSDGTGELFF,TGTGCCAGCAGCCGGCCTAGCGATGGCACCGGGGAGCTGTTTTTT
-,-,TRBV5-3,13,TRBJ2-1,CARSVHYYNEQFF,TGTGCCAGAAGCGTACACTATTACAATGAGCAGTTCTTC
-,-,TRBV11-2,15,TRBJ2-7,CASSLDTGRGYEQYF,TGTGCCAGCAGCTTAGATACCGGCAGGGGTTACGAGCAGTACTTC
TRBD1,few,TRBV5-4,16,TRBJ1-2,CASSLQGVGGGYGYTF,TGTGCCAGCAGCTTACAGGGGGTGGGGGGAGGCTATGGCTACACCTTC
-,-,TRBV6-5,14,TRBJ1-6,CASSYLPENSPLHF,TGTGCCAGCAGTTACTTGCCAGAAAATTCACCCCTCCACTTT
TRBD1,once,TRBV18,16,TRBJ2-7,CASSPSSRTGTYEQYF,TGTGCCAGCTCACCATCGAGCCGGACAGGGACCTACGAGCAGTACTTC
TRBD1,-,TRBV5-8,14,TRBJ2-2,CASSLDRGIGELFF,TGTGCCAGCAGCTTGGACAGGGGAATCGGGGAGCTGTTTTTT
-,few,TRBV2,17,TRBJ1-1,CASSDRMAGSMNTEAFF,TGTGCCAGCAGTGATCGGATGGCGGGGTCCATGAACACTGAAGCTTTCTTT
TRBD1,-,TRBV2,14,TRBJ1-2,CASREDREGAGYTF,TGTGCCAGCAGAGAGGACAGGGAGGGCGCTGGCTACACCTTC
-,-,TRBV5-1,14,TRBJ2-7,CASSYGQGGDEQYF,TGCGCCAGCAGTTATGGACAGGGAGGGGACGAGCAGTACTTC
-,-,TRBV4-1,14,TRBJ1-3,CASRHTGSGNTIYF,TGCGCCAGCAGACACACAGGGTCTGGAAACACCATATATTTT
TRBD1,few,TRBV2,15,TRBJ1-2,CASSFTGGSSYGYTF,TGTGCCAGCAGTTTTACAGGGGGTTCAAGCTATGGCTACACCTTC
TRBD1,-,TRBV7-6,15,TRBJ2-3,CASSPRQGLEDTQYF,TGTGCCAGCAGCCCCCGACAGGGTCTGGAAGATACGCAGTATTTT
-,-,TRBV4-1,20,TRBJ2-6,CASSPLLSPGKRSGANVLTF,TGCGCCAGCAGCCCGCTCCTGAGTCCAGGGAAACGCTCTGGGGCCAACGTCCTGACTTTC
-,-,TRBV2,14,TRBJ2-3,CASSDARGSNTQYF,TGTGCCAGCAGTGATGCTAGAGGGAGTAATACGCAGTATTTT
TRBD1,once,TRBV27,16,TRBJ1-2,CASSQTGGMNSYGYTF,TGTGCCAGCAGTCAGACAGGGGGAATGAATAGTTATGGCTACACCTTC
-,-,TRBV2,16,TRBJ1-2,CASSEAFSPSDYGYTF,TGTGCCAGCAGTGAAGCCTTCTCCCCATCGGACTATGGCTACACCTTC
-,-,TRBV5-4,16,TRBJ1-5,CASSLGGSGEGQPQHF,TGTGCCAGCAGCTTGGGGGGATCGGGGGAAGGTCAGCCCCAGCATTTT
-,-,TRBV5-1,13,TRBJ1-1,CASSPGMNTEAFF,TGCGCCAGCAGCCCAGGGATGAACACTGAAGCTTTCTTT
-,-,TRBV5-6,15,TRBJ2-3,CASSLVSSSTDTQYF,TGTGCCAGCAGCTTGGTTTCTAGCTCCACAGATACGCAGTATTTT
TRBD2,-,TRBV6-6,16,TRBJ2-1,CASTITSGGLSSEQFF,TGTGCCAGCACCATTACTAGCGGGGGGTTAAGTAGTGAGCAGTTCTTC
TRBD1,-,TRBV27,15,TRBJ1-2,CASSPISGTGTGYTF,TGTGCCAGCAGTCCTATTTCCGGGACAGGGACTGGCTACACCTTC